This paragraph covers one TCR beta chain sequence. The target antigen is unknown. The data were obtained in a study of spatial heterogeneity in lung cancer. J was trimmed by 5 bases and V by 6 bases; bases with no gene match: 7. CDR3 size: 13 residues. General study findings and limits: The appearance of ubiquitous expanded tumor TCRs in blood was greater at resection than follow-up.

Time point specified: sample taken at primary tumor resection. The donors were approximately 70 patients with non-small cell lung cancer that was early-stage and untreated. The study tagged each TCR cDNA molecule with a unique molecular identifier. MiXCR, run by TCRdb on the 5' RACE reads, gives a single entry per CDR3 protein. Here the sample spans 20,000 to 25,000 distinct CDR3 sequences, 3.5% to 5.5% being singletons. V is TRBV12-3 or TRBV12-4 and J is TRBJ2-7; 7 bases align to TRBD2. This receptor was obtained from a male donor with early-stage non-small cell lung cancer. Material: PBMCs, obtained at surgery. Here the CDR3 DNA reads TGTGCCAGCAGGGGGGGGAAGATCAACGAGCAGTACTTC. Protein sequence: CASRGGKINEQYF.